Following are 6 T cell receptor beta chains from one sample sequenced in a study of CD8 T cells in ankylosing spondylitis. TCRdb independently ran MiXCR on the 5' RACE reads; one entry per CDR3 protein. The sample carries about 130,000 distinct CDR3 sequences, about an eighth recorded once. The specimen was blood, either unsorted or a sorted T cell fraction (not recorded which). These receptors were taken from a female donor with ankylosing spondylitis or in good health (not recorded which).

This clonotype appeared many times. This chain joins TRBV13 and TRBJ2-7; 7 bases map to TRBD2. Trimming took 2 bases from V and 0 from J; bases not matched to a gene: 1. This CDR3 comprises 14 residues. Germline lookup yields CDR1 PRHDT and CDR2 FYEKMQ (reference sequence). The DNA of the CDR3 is TGTGCCAGCAGCTTACCGGGAGGCTCCTACGAGCAGTACTTC. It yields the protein CASSLPGGSYEQYF. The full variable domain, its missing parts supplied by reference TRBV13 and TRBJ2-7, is AAGVIQSPRHLIKEKRETATLKCYPIPRHDTVYWYQQGPGQDPQFLISFYEKMQSDKGSIPDRFSAQQFSDYHSELNMSSLELGDSALYFCASSLPGGSYEQYFGPGTRLTVT.

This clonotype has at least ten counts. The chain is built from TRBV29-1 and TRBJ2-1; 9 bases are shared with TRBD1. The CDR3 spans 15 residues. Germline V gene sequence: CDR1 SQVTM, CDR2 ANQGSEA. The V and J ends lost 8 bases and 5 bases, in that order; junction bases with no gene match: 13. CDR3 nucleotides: TGCAGCCCCGGGGGGTCCGGGACAGGGAACAATGAGCAGTTCTTC. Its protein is CSPGGSGTGNNEQFF.

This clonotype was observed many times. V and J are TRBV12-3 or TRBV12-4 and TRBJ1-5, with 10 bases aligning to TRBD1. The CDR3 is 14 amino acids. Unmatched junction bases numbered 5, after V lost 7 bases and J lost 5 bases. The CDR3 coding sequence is TGTGCCAGCACAACCGGGACAGGGGATCAGCCCCAGCATTTT. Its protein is CASTTGTGDQPQHF.

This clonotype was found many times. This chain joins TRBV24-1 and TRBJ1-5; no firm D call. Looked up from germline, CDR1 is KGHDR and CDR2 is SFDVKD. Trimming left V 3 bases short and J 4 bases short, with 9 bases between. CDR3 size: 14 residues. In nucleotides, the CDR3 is TGTGCCACCAGTGATCCACGAACAAATCAGCCCCAGCATTTT. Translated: CATSDPRTNQPQHF.

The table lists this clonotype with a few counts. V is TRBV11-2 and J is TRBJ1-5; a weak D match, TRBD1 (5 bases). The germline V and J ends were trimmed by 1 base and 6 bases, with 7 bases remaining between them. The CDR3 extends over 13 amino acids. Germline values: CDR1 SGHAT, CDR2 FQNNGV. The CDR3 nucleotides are TGTGCCAGCAGCTTAGGCAGGGCTCAGCCCCAGCATTTT. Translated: CASSLGRAQPQHF.

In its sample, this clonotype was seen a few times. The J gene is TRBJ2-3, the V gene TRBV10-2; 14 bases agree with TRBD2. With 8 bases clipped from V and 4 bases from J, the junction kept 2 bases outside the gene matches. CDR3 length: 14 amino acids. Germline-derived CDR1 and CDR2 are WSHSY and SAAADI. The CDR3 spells CASGGLAGADTQYF. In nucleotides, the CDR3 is TGCGCCAGCGGGGGACTAGCGGGAGCAGATACGCAGTATTTT.